Each of the 7 T cell receptor beta chains below was sequenced from the same sample in a study of blood T cells in healthy people across ages. A sample-barcoded 5' primer and a J-beta primer mix were used in a second PCR of roughly 7 to 12 cycles. Each CDR3 protein is one row after TCRdb ran MiXCR on the 5' RACE reads. The sample consists of around 1.5 million distinct CDR3 sequences, about 43% of them appearing once. The sequenced sample was blood. The receptor source for this set is a woman between 18 and 30 years old in good health.

The genes are TRBV10-3 and TRBJ1-5; 10 bases are shared with TRBD1. From germline, CDR1 is ENHRY and CDR2 SYGVKD. V shed 6 bases and J 5 bases; nucleotides not matched to a gene: 4. CDR3 size: 14 residues. Here the CDR3 DNA reads TGTGCCATCAGGCTGACAGGGGGCGATCAGCCCCAGCATTTT. Translating it yields CAIRLTGGDQPQHF.

As concerns this clonotype: Compared with germline, one end of the junction differs, possibly owing to a read error. This chain joins TRBV7-9 and TRBJ1-3, with a possible D match to TRBD1 (6 bases). Germline lookup yields CDR1 SEHNR and CDR2 FQNEAQ (reference sequence). This CDR3 comprises 16 residues. CDR3 DNA sequence: TGTACCAGCAGCTCCAGACAGGCAAACTCTGGAAACACCATATATTTT. It codes for CTSSSRQANSGNTIYF.

The chain combines TRBV20-1 with TRBJ2-7, with 10 nucleotides matching TRBD2. The V segment lost 8 bases and the J segment 0 bases; nucleotides outside the gene matches: 7. Looked up from germline, CDR1 is DFQATT and CDR2 is SNEGSKA (reference sequence). The CDR3 spans 14 residues. The CDR3: CSPYSGGPSYEQYF. The DNA for the CDR3 is TGCAGTCCCTATAGCGGGGGGCCCTCCTACGAGCAGTACTTC.

This clonotype has only a few counts. The CDR3 reads CASSPRTSGGSDTQYF. CDR3 in DNA: TGTGCCAGCAGCCCGAGGACTAGCGGGGGGAGCGATACGCAGTATTTT. The chain has TRBV2 and TRBJ2-3, with 14 bases identical to TRBD2. The CDR3 runs to 16 residues. J lost 6 bases, V lost 6 bases, and 8 bases had no gene match. Germline-derived CDR1 and CDR2 are SNHLY and FYNNEI.

The rearrangement joins TRBV6-5 to TRBJ1-1; 8 bases line up with TRBD1. This CDR3 is built from 13 residues. J lost 4 bases, V lost 6 bases, and 4 bases had no gene match. CDR1 is MNHEY, CDR2 SVGAGI, per germline. This CDR3 reads CASRATGGTEAFF. The CDR3 DNA reads TGTGCCAGCAGGGCAACAGGGGGCACTGAAGCTTTCTTT.

The rearrangement joins TRBV4-2 to TRBJ2-7, with D possibly TRBD2 on 6 matching bases. The DNA end is more similar to TRBJ2-5, so the J call may be wrong. There are 16 residues in the CDR3. Germline V gives CDR1 LGHNA, CDR2 YNFKEQ. In DNA form, the CDR3 reads TGTGCCAGCAGCCAAGTTGGGGACCCCCGGGGGGAGACCCAGTACTTC. Translation gives CASSQVGDPRGETQYF.

Comment on this clonotype: At one of its ends the junction is not consistent with the germline gene, which may arise from a read error. The chain has TRBV6-5 and TRBJ2-6; 8 bases agree with TRBD1. Germline CDR1 MNHEY, CDR2 SVGAGI. The CDR3 consists of 17 residues. The CDR3 DNA follows: TGTGCCGGCAGTTACAAGACAGGGGCGGCTGGGGCCAACGTCCTGACTTTC. It specifies CAGSYKTGAAGANVLTF.